These T cell receptor beta chains were read from a single sample in a study of shared clonotypes between healthy human individuals. Clones were read by immunoSEQ multiplex PCR, and TCRdb kept only the in-frame ones, dropping some. The table lists millions of clones, just over 90% of them singletons. Sequencing was done on a sample of naive CD4+ T cells from PBMCs. The receptors here all came from a man aged 18 to 30 in good health. Some clones in this sample may be carry-over from other donors' samples. The conserved cysteine and the conserved F or W are not part of the CDR3 here. Where a row states a size, it is once, few, many or the class of an expanded clone; other rows omit it.

j_call v_call clone_size cdr3_aa
TRBJ2-7 TRBV10-3 - AISETLPEQY
TRBJ2-1 TRBV9 once ASSGTIAGGKYNEQF
TRBJ2-7 TRBV5-1 once ASSRLLGPGEQY
TRBJ1-2 TRBV6-6 once ASSQTGTSGYT
TRBJ1-5 TRBV2 - ASSERARNQPQH
TRBJ1-3 TRBV30 - ALGGSGNTIY
TRBJ2-4 TRBV7-3 - ASSLSGGTSGRANIQY
TRBJ2-7 TRBV6-5 - ASSYVMGGSEQY
TRBJ1-1 TRBV2 - ASSEAPRQLNTEAF
TRBJ2-1 TRBV18 - ASSMAAVGYNEQF
TRBJ2-3 TRBV9 - ASSPRPSGLPADTQY
TRBJ1-4 TRBV6-6 - ASSYRTGSNEKLF
TRBJ2-7 TRBV19 - ASSVHDRGTYEQY
TRBJ2-7 TRBV7-3 once ASSPDGVSYEQY
TRBJ2-2 TRBV28 - ASSLPRTSGKAGELF
TRBJ1-2 TRBV6-1 - AGRDRLNYGYT
TRBJ2-7 TRBV6-6 once ASRKGQSYEQY
TRBJ2-1 TRBV4-1 - ASSQGRIGGRAFGEQF
TRBJ1-2 TRBV5-6 - ASSIPGASLSNYGYT
TRBJ2-7 TRBV4-3 - ASSVYWDLAGVYEQY
TRBJ1-2 TRBV5-6 - ASSLPRGGGYT
TRBJ2-5 TRBV7-2 - ASSSVVGTGETQY
TRBJ2-2 TRBV6-1 - ASSELARNTGELF
TRBJ2-1 TRBV6-6 - ASSYPGTGRDEQF
TRBJ1-2 TRBV6-1 - ASSEAGRNYGYT
TRBJ1-2 TRBV5-4 - ASSLEGGRYGYT
TRBJ1-1 TRBV2 few ASSGAENTEAF
TRBJ1-5 TRBV21-1 - ASSKGGTGGPYSNQPQH
TRBJ2-1 TRBV7-2 - ASSETSGGYNEQF
TRBJ1-3 TRBV6-5 - ASSYSIDRGNTIY
TRBJ2-5 TRBV19 - ASSFATRRETQY
TRBJ1-1 TRBV5-5 - ASSSNRVLGEAF
TRBJ1-2 TRBV28 - ASKLRGESYGYT
TRBJ1-5 TRBV2 - ASSDRAGDQPQH
TRBJ2-1 TRBV9 - ASSVQWDFPSNEQF
TRBJ1-1 TRBV5-1 - ASSQSGGGTEAF
TRBJ2-3 TRBV19 - ASRDRGGTDTQY
TRBJ1-5 TRBV4-1 - ASSQDASYSNQPQH
TRBJ2-2 TRBV11-2 - ASSSTTRTGELF
TRBJ2-7 TRBV11-2 - ASSRSPGSGIEQY